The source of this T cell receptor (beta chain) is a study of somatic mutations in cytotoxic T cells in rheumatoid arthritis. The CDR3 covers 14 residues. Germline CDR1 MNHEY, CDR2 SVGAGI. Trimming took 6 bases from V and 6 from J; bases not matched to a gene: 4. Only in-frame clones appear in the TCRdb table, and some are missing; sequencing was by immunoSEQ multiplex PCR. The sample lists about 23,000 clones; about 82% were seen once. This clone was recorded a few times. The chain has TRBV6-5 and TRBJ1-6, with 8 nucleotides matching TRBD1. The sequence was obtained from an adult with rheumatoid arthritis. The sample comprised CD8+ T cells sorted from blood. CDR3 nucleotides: TGTGCCAGCAGCGAGGACAGGGTTAATTCACCCCTCCACTTT. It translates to CASSEDRVNSPLHF.